This T cell receptor beta chain was observed in a study of shared clonotypes between healthy human individuals. Study information: Per donor, CD8 memory used one plate, CD8 naive used two, CD4 memory used three and CD4 naive used three.

There were no recent acute infections or vaccinations among the donors, who were healthy HIV-negative adults. In the CD4+ fraction, cells were divided into CD45RA+ naive and CD45RA-negative memory subsets. TCRdb's copy holds only in-frame clones and misses some; the assay was immunoSEQ multiplex PCR. The data contain 2 million to 2.5 million clones, roughly 95% of them seen just once; the ten biggest clones take up approximately 0.13%. CDR1 and CDR2 (germline): SGHRS, YFSETQ. The CDR3 loop spans 13 amino acids. V was pared by 1 base and J by 1 base, with 5 bases between. The sample consisted of naive CD4+ T cells sorted from blood. As to subset: CD45RA+ positively selected. The chain links TRBV5-1 to TRBJ1-1, with no clear D. The clonotype comes from a man younger than 30 in good health. Here the CDR3 reads CASSLIQNTEAFF. In DNA form, the CDR3 reads TGCGCCAGCAGCTTGATACAGAACACTGAAGCTTTCTTT. The complete variable domain, with remaining parts taken from reference TRBV5-1 and TRBJ1-1, reads KAGVTQTPRYLIKTRGQQVTLSCSPISGHRSVSWYQQTPGQGLQFLFEYFSETQRNKGNFPGRFSGRQFSNSRSEMNVSTLELGDSALYLCASSLIQNTEAFFGQGTRLTVV.